Below are 13 T cell receptor beta chains sequenced from a single sample in a study of T-cell memory formation after mild COVID-19. TCRdb reanalysed the 5' RACE reads using MiXCR and keeps one entry per CDR3 protein. The sample contains about 400,000 distinct CDR3 sequences, roughly 15% of which appear only once. The sample consisted of PBMCs or a T cell subset sorted from them (not recorded which). The receptors were gathered from a man younger than 35 who had mild COVID-19 (a few samples of this study predate the infection). Cell type and time point are not known.

The chain is built from TRBV6-5 and TRBJ1-1; TRBD1 matches at 8 bases. The CDR3 totals 17 residues. V shed 8 bases, J shed 0 bases, and the junction held 14 bases outside the gene matches. CDR1 is MNHEY and CDR2 is SVGAGI in the germline V gene. The CDR3 DNA sequence: TGTGCCAGCCAGACCCTTCGCAGGGGGCTGATGAACACTGAAGCTTTCTTT. Encoded protein: CASQTLRRGLMNTEAFF.

This clonotype was seen only a few times. The chain uses TRBV7-2 and TRBJ2-5; 8 bases line up with TRBD1. Trimming cost V 1 base and J 6 bases; bases outside gene matches: 4. The germline V gene has CDR1 SGHTA and CDR2 FQGNSA. The CDR3 is 14 residues long. Here the CDR3 DNA reads TGTGCCAGCAGCTTAGACCAGGGGGCCAAGACCCAGTACTTC. Protein product: CASSLDQGAKTQYF.

In its sample, this clonotype was seen a few times. V gene TRBV4-2 combines with J gene TRBJ2-1, with TRBD2 matching 9 bases. The CDR3 has 15 amino acids. Unmatched junction bases numbered 8, after V lost 1 base and J lost 10 bases. Germline V gene lookup returns CDR1 LGHNA and CDR2 YNFKEQ. The CDR3 DNA reads TGTGCCAGCAGCCAAGCGACTAGCGGCGAAAGAGAGCAGTTCTTC. It is translated as CASSQATSGEREQFF.

This chain joins TRBV29-1 and TRBJ2-7; D might be TRBD2 (5 bases). CDR3 length: 13 amino acids. The ends were cut back, 7 bases at V and 0 bases at J, with 13 bases in the middle. The germline V gene encodes CDR1 SQVTM and CDR2 ANQGSEA. The CDR3: CSAMTGISYEQYF. CDR3 DNA sequence: TGCAGCGCAATGACCGGGATCTCCTACGAGCAGTACTTC.

The CDR3 here is CASSVQGGDGYTF. Written as DNA, the CDR3 is TGTGCCAGCAGCGTACAGGGGGGGGATGGCTACACCTTC. The V gene is TRBV9, the J gene TRBJ1-2; the match to TRBD1 covers 7 bases. In germline, CDR1 is SGDLS, CDR2 YYNGEE. This CDR3 comprises 13 residues. Losses at the gene ends were 1 base for V and 6 bases for J; bases not matched to a gene: 3.

This clonotype was counted ten times or more. V is TRBV4-3 and J is TRBJ2-3, with TRBD1 as a possible D gene (6 bases). This CDR3 contains 14 residues. The V end lost 0 bases, the J end lost 4 bases, and 8 bases lay between the germline ends. From germline, CDR1 is LGHNA and CDR2 YSLEER. The CDR3: CASSQDPGADTQYF. Written as DNA, the CDR3 is TGCGCCAGCAGCCAAGATCCAGGGGCAGATACGCAGTATTTT.

The CDR3 is CASSQPGQGWNEQYF. As DNA, the CDR3 is TGCGCCAGCAGCCAGCCGGGACAGGGCTGGAACGAGCAGTACTTC. V and J are TRBV5-1 and TRBJ2-7; 9 nucleotides align to TRBD1. Germline lookup yields CDR1 SGHRS and CDR2 YFSETQ. The CDR3 runs 15 residues. J was trimmed by 5 bases and V by 4 bases; bases with no gene match: 10.

The chain carries TRBV7-2 and TRBJ2-7, with D possibly being TRBD2 (5 bases). Trimming shortened V by 0 bases and J by 0 bases, and 12 bases separated the two germline ends. The CDR3 contains 16 residues. Germline assignment: CDR1 SGHTA and CDR2 FQGNSA. CDR3 loop: CASSLAGGWSSYEQYV. The CDR3, as DNA: TGTGCCAGCAGCTTAGCCGGAGGCTGGAGCTCCTACGAGCAGTACGTC.

The chain couples TRBV24-1 to TRBJ2-6, with TRBD1 identical over 9 bases. This CDR3 spans 17 amino acids. Germline CDR1 and CDR2: KGHDR and SFDVKD. The J segment lost 3 bases and the V segment lost 2 bases, leaving 4 bases of the junction unmatched. The CDR3: CATSDSRTGVGANVLTF. CDR3 DNA sequence: TGTGCCACCAGTGATTCCCGGACAGGGGTTGGGGCCAACGTCCTGACTTTC.

The V call is TRBV5-1, the J call TRBJ2-4, with 9 bases matching TRBD1. Germline V gene sequence: CDR1 SGHRS, CDR2 YFSETQ. V shed 0 bases, J shed 8 bases, and the junction held 6 bases outside the gene matches. The CDR3 extends over 15 amino acids. DNA for the CDR3: TGCGCCAGCAGCTTGGGGGACAGGGTATCGGACATTCAGTACTTC. Protein product: CASSLGDRVSDIQYF.

V is TRBV20-1 and J is TRBJ2-3, with TRBD2 identical over 13 bases. Trimming cost V 5 bases and J 1 base; bases outside gene matches: 9. CDR1 is DFQATT, CDR2 SNEGSKA, per germline (reference sequence). The CDR3 totals 17 residues. As DNA, the CDR3 is TGCAGTGCTCGCTCGACTAGCGGGGGGAGGGGCACAGATACGCAGTATTTT. As protein: CSARSTSGGRGTDTQYF.

This clonotype occurred a few times. The gene calls are TRBV9 and TRBJ2-2; D unresolved. Germline lookup yields CDR1 SGDLS and CDR2 YYNGEE. This CDR3 region has 16 residues. The germline V and J ends were trimmed by 0 bases and 0 bases, with 9 bases remaining between them. CDR3 nucleotides: TGTGCCAGCAGCGTAGATGACGTCGCGAACACCGGGGAGCTGTTTTTT. Translating it yields CASSVDDVANTGELFF.

This clonotype has just a few counts. The V call is TRBV5-1, the J call TRBJ2-1; 9 bases are a match to TRBD1. This CDR3 is built from 14 residues. V was pared by 2 bases and J by 6 bases, with 3 bases of the junction left unmatched. Per the germline V gene, CDR1 is SGHRS and CDR2 is YFSETQ. CDR3 coding DNA: TGCGCCAGCAGCTTTTGGGACAGGGTCAATGAGCAGTTCTTC. The encoded protein is CASSFWDRVNEQFF.